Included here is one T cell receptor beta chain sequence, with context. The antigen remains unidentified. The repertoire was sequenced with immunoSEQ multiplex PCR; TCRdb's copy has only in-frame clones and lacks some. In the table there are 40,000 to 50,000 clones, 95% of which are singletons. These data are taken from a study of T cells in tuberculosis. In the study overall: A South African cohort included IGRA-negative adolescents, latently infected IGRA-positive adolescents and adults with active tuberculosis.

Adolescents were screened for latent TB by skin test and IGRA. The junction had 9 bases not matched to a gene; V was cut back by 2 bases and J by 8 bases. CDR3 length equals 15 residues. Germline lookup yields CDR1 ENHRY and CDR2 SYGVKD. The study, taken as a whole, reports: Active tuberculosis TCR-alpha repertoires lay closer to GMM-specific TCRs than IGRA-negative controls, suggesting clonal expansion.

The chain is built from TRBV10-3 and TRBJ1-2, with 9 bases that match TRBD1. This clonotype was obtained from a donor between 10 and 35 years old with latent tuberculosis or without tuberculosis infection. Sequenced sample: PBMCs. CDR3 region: CAISETFTGGQGYTF. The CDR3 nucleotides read TGTGCCATCAGTGAGACCTTCACAGGGGGCCAAGGCTACACCTTC.